These 6 T cell receptor beta chains originate from one sample sequenced in a study of blood T cell repertoires in COVID-19. The method was immunoSEQ multiplex PCR; TCRdb's version includes in-frame clones alone and lacks a portion of them. Of more than 120,000 clones in the sample, more than 75% are singletons; the top ten hold more than 2%. Input material: peripheral blood. These receptors came from a human donor with acute or convalescent COVID-19. The donor label of this sample is uncertain.

The genes are TRBV12-3 or TRBV12-4 and TRBJ1-3; no firm D call. The CDR3 runs 13 residues. V was cut by 6 bases and J by 2 bases, with 8 bases left in between. CDR3 sequence: CASRISAGNTIYF. The CDR3 DNA reads as TGTGCCAGCAGAATATCGGCTGGAAACACCATATATTTT.

The chain carries TRBV7-9 and TRBJ1-2; tentatively, D is TRBD1 (5 bases). This CDR3 region has 14 residues. CDR1 is SEHNR, CDR2 FQNEAQ, per germline (reference sequence). Trimming left V 1 base short and J 3 bases short, with 9 bases between. CDR3 protein: CASSLGGLDYGYTF. Written as DNA, the CDR3 is TGTGCCAGCAGCTTAGGGGGCCTCGACTATGGCTACACCTTC.

The gene calls are TRBV3-1 (or the pseudogene TRBV3-2) and TRBJ1-5, with D possibly matching TRBD1 (5 bases). Germline CDR1 LGHDT, CDR2 YNNKEL (reference sequence). The ends were cut back, 0 bases at V and 2 bases at J, with 11 bases in the middle. The CDR3 totals 16 residues. The CDR3 reads CASSQDQAGRNQPQHF. The CDR3 coding sequence is TGTGCCAGCAGCCAAGATCAGGCAGGGCGCAATCAGCCCCAGCATTTT.

This clone was counted a few times. This chain connects TRBV19 to TRBJ1-1; 8 bases map to TRBD1. The junction had 11 bases not matched to a gene; V was cut back by 3 bases and J by 5 bases. The CDR3 is made up of 16 amino acids. The germline gives CDR1 LNHDA, CDR2 SQIVND (reference sequence). The CDR3 region has the DNA TGTGCCAGTAGTATTTGGTTAGGACAGGGTACGACTGAAGCTTTCTTT. Translation: CASSIWLGQGTTEAFF.

The V gene is TRBV5-5, the J gene TRBJ2-1; 10 bases align to TRBD1. CDR1 and CDR2 from the germline V gene are SGHKS and YYEKEE (reference sequence). V dropped 4 bases and J dropped 6; count of bases not matched to a gene: 19. CDR3 length: 19 amino acids. For the CDR3, the DNA is TGTGCCAGCAGCAAGACGACAGGGGGCGTTTTAATCCCGATCAATGAGCAGTTCTTC. This codes for CASSKTTGGVLIPINEQFF.

In nucleotides, the CDR3 is TGTGCCAGCAGCCTCCTGCGGGTAGCGGGCGGAATCTACAATGAGCAGTTCTTC. Protein: CASSLLRVAGGIYNEQFF. This sequence joins TRBV11-2 and TRBJ2-1, with TRBD2 matching 7 bases. There are 18 residues in the CDR3. The germline CDR1 and CDR2 sequences are SGHAT and FQNNGV. The trim removed 5 bases at V and 3 bases at J, leaving 16 bases unmatched.